This T cell receptor (beta chain) was documented in a study of T-cell memory formation after mild COVID-19. Study conclusions and caveats: Clones shrinking between day 15 and 85 showed a balanced CD4/CD8 split, and those that grew later tilted toward CD4+. Mainly CM and EM harbored the contracting CD4+ clones; mainly EMRA harbored the CD8+ ones.

Trimming removed 5 bases from V and 6 bases from J; junction bases left unmatched: 8. The CDR3 contains 15 residues. With constant-segment primers, 5'RACE yielded cDNA libraries of TCR alpha and TCR beta that carried sample barcodes and UMIs. TCRdb used MiXCR to reprocess the 5' RACE reads, holding one entry per CDR3 protein. In the table there are roughly 350,000 distinct CDR3 sequences, approximately 15% of which are singletons. This clonotype was counted ten times or more. No antigen is known for it. The J gene is TRBJ2-1, the V gene TRBV12-3 or TRBV12-4, with 9 bases identical to TRBD2. Input material: PBMCs or a T cell subset sorted from them (not recorded which). The TCR was taken from a man between 18 and 29 years old who had mild COVID-19 (a few samples of this study predate the infection). Cell type and time point are not known. CDR3 coding DNA: TGTGCCAGCAGTCGCCGGACTAGCGTCTCCAATGAGCAGTTCTTC. This encodes CASSRRTSVSNEQFF.